This TCR beta chain was profiled in a study of T cells in Graves' hyperthyroidism and ophthalmopathy. The wider study: Peripheral blood samples were taken at initial diagnosis, prior to any treatment.

Patients were aged 18 to 65, had disease duration under 2 months, and had newly diagnosed hyperthyroidism. The V end was cut by 6 bases, the J end by 3 bases, with 14 bases between. There are 15 residues in the CDR3. The germline CDR1 and CDR2 sequences are SEHNR and FQNEAQ (reference sequence). Study conclusions and caveats: The majority of expanded thyroid clonotypes above 0.001 also appeared in blood. Ophthalmopathy stood apart from stable hyperthyroidism in a 13 V-J model.

This clonotype was picked up many times. Its antigen remains unknown. TCR beta CDR3 regions were amplified from RNA. RT-PCR in the first round (using the HTBI primer set) targeted the TCR CDR3. TCRdb analysed the multiplex PCR reads with MiXCR anew, one entry per CDR3 protein. The sample consists of around 190,000 distinct CDR3 sequences, about 15% of them appearing once. This TCR was sampled from a woman between 50 and 59 years old with Graves' hyperthyroidism. The specimen was blood. The chain has TRBV7-9 and TRBJ2-2; D is unclear. The CDR3 DNA is TGTGCCAGCAGTCGAACTGACGGCTACACCGGGGAGCTGTTTTTT. Translation: CASSRTDGYTGELFF.